These 19 T cell receptor beta chains share one sample of origin, sequenced in a study of control samples from healthy donors and cancer patients. Profiled with immunoSEQ multiplex PCR; TCRdb holds only in-frame clones, not every one. The table records about 120,000 clones, approximately 87% of them present only once. Specimen: PBMCs. The receptor source for this set is an older woman with lung cancer.

The V call is TRBV11-2, the J call TRBJ2-1, with 11 bases lining up with TRBD2. The length of the CDR3 is 15 residues. The V segment lost 3 bases and the J segment 8 bases; nucleotides outside the gene matches: 6. CDR1 and CDR2 (germline): SGHAT, FQNNGV. In DNA, the CDR3 is TGTGCCAGCAGCTTGGGTAGCGGGAGGGCAGATGAGCAGTTCTTC. Residues: CASSLGSGRADEQFF.

The chain couples TRBV7-2 to TRBJ2-1, with D perhaps TRBD2 (5 bases). Trimming shortened V by 5 bases and J by 4 bases, and 15 bases separated the two germline ends. The CDR3 covers 15 residues. CDR1 and CDR2 from the germline V gene are SGHTA and FQGNSA. In DNA form, the CDR3 reads TGTGCCAGCAGCCTGCAGGTAGAGGGTTACAATGAGCAGTTCTTC. Its protein is CASSLQVEGYNEQFF.

CDR3 DNA sequence: TGTGCCAGTAGCAACCACGGGACAGGGTCGTACGAGCAGTACTTC. The encoded protein is CASSNHGTGSYEQYF. V and J are TRBV19 and TRBJ2-7; the match to TRBD1 covers 9 bases. The CDR3 is made up of 15 amino acids. Germline-derived CDR1 and CDR2 are LNHDA and SQIVND (reference sequence). V was clipped by 6 bases and J by 4 bases; unmatched bases: 10.

The chain joins TRBV5-4 to TRBJ2-5; the match to TRBD2 covers 14 bases. The CDR3 covers 17 residues. Losses at the gene ends were 2 bases for V and 5 bases for J; bases not matched to a gene: 8. Germline V gene data show CDR1 as SGHNT and CDR2 as YYREEE (reference sequence). The CDR3 DNA sequence: TGTGCCAGCAGCTTAAGACTAGCGGGAGGGCCTGGGGAGACCCAGTACTTC. Protein product: CASSLRLAGGPGETQYF.

J is TRBJ1-6 and V is TRBV19; D gene ambiguous. Germline V lookup: CDR1 LNHDA, CDR2 SQIVND (reference sequence). Trimming cost V 5 bases and J 10 bases, with 9 bases left between them. CDR3 length: 12 amino acids. Written as DNA, the CDR3 is TGTGCCAGTAGTGATTTTGGGTCACCCCTCCACTTT. This codes for CASSDFGSPLHF.

The CDR3 coding sequence is TGCGCCAGCAGTTTTGTACAGGATTTCGCCGGGGAGCTGTTTTTT. This encodes CASSFVQDFAGELFF. The chain is built from TRBV5-1 and TRBJ2-2; possibly TRBD1 for D (5 bases). The CDR3 runs to 15 residues. Trimming pared 5 bases from V and 6 bases from J, leaving 17 bases between. Germline assignment: CDR1 SGHRS and CDR2 YFSETQ.

This clone turned up a few times. The CDR3 coding sequence is TGTGCCAGCAGTCGACAGGGGGATAACTATGGCTACACCTTC. It yields the protein CASSRQGDNYGYTF. The rearrangement links TRBV7-2 to TRBJ1-2; TRBD1 matches at 9 bases. The germline gives CDR1 SGHTA, CDR2 FQGNSA. The J segment lost 1 base and the V segment lost 6 bases, leaving 3 bases of the junction unmatched. The CDR3 loop spans 14 amino acids.

This clone was seen once. The chain employs TRBV5-1 and TRBJ1-1; D may be TRBD1 (5 bases). CDR1 and CDR2 from the germline V gene are SGHRS and YFSETQ. CDR3 length: 12 residues. Deletions cut 5 bases from V and 3 bases from J, with 8 bases between. The CDR3 reads CASRGQDTEAFF. In DNA form, the CDR3 reads TGCGCCAGCAGGGGGCAGGACACTGAAGCTTTCTTT.

The CDR3 DNA is TGTGCCAGCAGCCTCCCGACAGGGAGCGAGCAGTACTTC. Protein sequence: CASSLPTGSEQYF. The chain uses TRBV27 and TRBJ2-7; 7 bases agree with TRBD1. V lost 6 bases to trimming and J lost 6 bases; unmatched junction nucleotides: 8. The CDR3 loop spans 13 amino acids. CDR1 and CDR2 (germline): MNHEY, SMNVEV (reference sequence).

DNA for the CDR3: TGCGCCAGCAGCTTGATTATCGGGGGAGGGGCAGACACTGAAGCTTTCTTT. Amino acid sequence: CASSLIIGGGADTEAFF. The V and J genes are TRBV5-1 and TRBJ1-1, with D perhaps TRBD1 (5 bases). V lost 1 base to trimming and J lost 3 bases, with 19 bases between them. Germline CDR1 and CDR2: SGHRS and YFSETQ. The CDR3 contains 17 residues.

The CDR3 reads CASSNLNTGELFF. CDR3 in DNA: TGTGCCAGTAGTAACCTGAACACCGGGGAGCTGTTTTTT. This chain links TRBV19 with TRBJ2-2; D is unclear. The CDR3 length is 13 residues. The V gene's germline CDR1 is LNHDA and CDR2 SQIVND (reference sequence). V lost 4 bases and J 1 base, leaving 4 bases between the germline ends.

A few counts support this clone. V usage is TRBV29-1 and J usage is TRBJ1-5, with no clear D. Germline V CDR1 and CDR2: SQVTM, ANQGSEA. This CDR3 contains 12 residues. The V end was cut by 4 bases, the J end by 2 bases, with 6 bases between. CDR3 amino acids: CSVGDGNQPQHF. CDR3 bases: TGCAGCGTTGGCGACGGCAATCAGCCCCAGCATTTT.

The V call is TRBV18, the J call TRBJ1-4, with 8 bases that match TRBD1. The CDR3 runs 15 residues. V was clipped by 0 bases and J by 7 bases; unmatched bases: 4. Per the germline V gene, CDR1 is KGHSH and CDR2 is LQKENI. The CDR3 DNA follows: TGTGCCAGCTCACCACCGCAGGGGGCGGGTGAAAAACTGTTTTTT. As protein: CASSPPQGAGEKLFF.

This chain joins TRBV19 and TRBJ1-5, with D hard to call. CDR1 is LNHDA, CDR2 SQIVND, per germline (reference sequence). Deletions cut 6 bases from V and 3 bases from J, with 15 bases between. The CDR3 is made up of 15 amino acids. The CDR3 DNA reads as TGTGCCAGTAGAGATGGTGGGGTGATCAATCAGCCCCAGCATTTT. The encoded protein is CASRDGGVINQPQHF. The entire variable domain, with the rest obtained from reference TRBV19 and TRBJ1-5, is as follows: DGGITQSPKYLFRKEGQNVTLSCEQNLNHDAMYWYRQDPGQGLRLIYYSQIVNDFQKGDIAEGYSVSREKKESFPLTVTSAQKNPTAFYLCASRDGGVINQPQHFGDGTRLSIL.

Notes on this clone: A junction end diverges from the germline sequence, so it may reflect a read error. The chain combines TRBV7-7 with TRBJ2-3; D not certain. This CDR3 is built from 14 residues. Looked up from germline, CDR1 is SSHAT and CDR2 is FNYEAQ (reference sequence). CDR3 coding DNA: TGTGCTAGCAGCTTGGACGGTAGCACAGATACGCAGTATTTT. It translates to CASSLDGSTDTQYF.

V gene TRBV13 combines with J gene TRBJ1-2, with unresolved D. The CDR3 consists of 12 residues. CDR1 is PRHDT and CDR2 is FYEKMQ in the germline V gene (reference sequence). V was cut by 3 bases and J by 7 bases, with 9 bases left in between. CDR3 residues: CASSLEVGGYTF. DNA for the CDR3: TGTGCCAGCAGCTTGGAGGTGGGTGGCTACACCTTC.

The J gene is TRBJ1-2, the V gene TRBV7-9, with 8 positions matching TRBD1. The V and J ends lost 1 base and 7 bases, in that order; junction bases with no gene match: 11. Looked up from germline, CDR1 is SEHNR and CDR2 is FQNEAQ (reference sequence). The CDR3 is 16 residues long. DNA of the CDR3: TGTGCCAGCAGCTTAGGGGCGGGCAGGGGGCATTTTGGCTACACCTTC. Its translation is CASSLGAGRGHFGYTF.

This clone has more than one count but fewer than ten. This sequence joins TRBV4-1 and TRBJ2-2; 7 bases map to TRBD1. V trimming: 1 base; J trimming: 7 bases; junction bases outside the gene matches: 9. CDR1 is MGHRA and CDR2 is YSYEKL in the germline V gene. This CDR3 spans 16 amino acids. CDR3 loop: CASSQGPRGRIGELFF. CDR3 DNA sequence: TGCGCCAGCAGCCAAGGGCCGAGGGGGCGAATCGGGGAGCTGTTTTTT.

The table lists this clone with a count of one. The genes are TRBV3-1 (or the pseudogene TRBV3-2) and TRBJ2-2; the D is unclear. Trimming removed 1 base at V and 4 bases at J, with 10 bases between. The germline V gene has CDR1 LGHDT and CDR2 YNNKEL (reference sequence). The CDR3 runs 15 residues. The chain's CDR3 is CASSQVNPTTGELFF. In DNA form, the CDR3 reads TGTGCCAGCAGCCAAGTCAATCCTACCACCGGGGAGCTGTTTTTT.